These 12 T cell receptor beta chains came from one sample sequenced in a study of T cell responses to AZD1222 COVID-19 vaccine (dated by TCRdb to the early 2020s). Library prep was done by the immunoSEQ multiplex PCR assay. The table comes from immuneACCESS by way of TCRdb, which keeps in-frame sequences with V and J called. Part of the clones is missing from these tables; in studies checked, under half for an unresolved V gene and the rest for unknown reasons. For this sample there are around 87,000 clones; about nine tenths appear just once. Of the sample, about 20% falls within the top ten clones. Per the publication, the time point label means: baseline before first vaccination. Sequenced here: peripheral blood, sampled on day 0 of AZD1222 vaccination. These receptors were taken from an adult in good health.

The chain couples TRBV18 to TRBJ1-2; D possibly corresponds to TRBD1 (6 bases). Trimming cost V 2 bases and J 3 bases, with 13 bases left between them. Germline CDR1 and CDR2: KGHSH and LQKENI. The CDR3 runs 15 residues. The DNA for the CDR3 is TGTGCCAGCTCACCAACGGTTGGACAGCACTATGGCTACACCTTC. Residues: CASSPTVGQHYGYTF. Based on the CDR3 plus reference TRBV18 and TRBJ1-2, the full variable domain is NAGVMQNPRHLVRRRGQEARLRCSPMKGHSHVYWYRQLPEEGLKFMVYLQKENIIDESGMPKERFSAEFPKEGPSILRIQQVVRGDSAAYFCASSPTVGQHYGYTFGSGTRLTVV.

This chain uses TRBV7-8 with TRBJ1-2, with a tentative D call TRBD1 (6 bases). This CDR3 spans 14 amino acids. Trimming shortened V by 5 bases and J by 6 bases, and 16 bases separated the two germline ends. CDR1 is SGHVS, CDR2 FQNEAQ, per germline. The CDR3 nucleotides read TGTGCCAGCAGCCCAGGTCAGGGGTATCATGGCTACACCTTC. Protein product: CASSPGQGYHGYTF.

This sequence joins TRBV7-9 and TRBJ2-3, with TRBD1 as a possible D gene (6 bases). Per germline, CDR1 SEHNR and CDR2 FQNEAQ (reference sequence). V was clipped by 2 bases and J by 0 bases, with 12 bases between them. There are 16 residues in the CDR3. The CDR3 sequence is CASSLPTGPSTDTQYF. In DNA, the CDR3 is TGTGCCAGCAGCTTACCTACAGGGCCTAGCACAGATACGCAGTATTTT.

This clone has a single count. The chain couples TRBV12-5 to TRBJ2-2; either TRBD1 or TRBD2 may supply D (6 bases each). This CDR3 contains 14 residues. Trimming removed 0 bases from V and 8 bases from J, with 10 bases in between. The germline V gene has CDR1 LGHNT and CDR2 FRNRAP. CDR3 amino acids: CASGLVRGTGELFF. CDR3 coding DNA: TGTGCTAGTGGTTTGGTCCGCGGGACAGGGGAGCTGTTTTTT.

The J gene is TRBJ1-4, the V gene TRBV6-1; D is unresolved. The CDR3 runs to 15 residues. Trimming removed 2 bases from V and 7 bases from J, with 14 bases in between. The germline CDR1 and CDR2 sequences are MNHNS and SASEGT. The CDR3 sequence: CASSEQSTPGEKLFF. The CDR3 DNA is TGTGCCAGCAGTGAACAATCCACCCCTGGTGAAAAACTGTTTTTT.

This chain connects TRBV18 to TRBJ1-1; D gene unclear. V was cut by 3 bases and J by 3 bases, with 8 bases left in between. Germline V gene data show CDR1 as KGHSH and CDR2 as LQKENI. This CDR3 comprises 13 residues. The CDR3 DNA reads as TGTGCCAGCTCACCGGATAGGGACACTGAAGCTTTCTTT. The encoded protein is CASSPDRDTEAFF.

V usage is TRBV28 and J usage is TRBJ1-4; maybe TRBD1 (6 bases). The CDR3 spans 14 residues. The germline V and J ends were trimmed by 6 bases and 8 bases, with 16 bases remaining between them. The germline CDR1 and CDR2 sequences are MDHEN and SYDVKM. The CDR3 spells CASSVQGAREKLFF. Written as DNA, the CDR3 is TGTGCCAGCAGCGTACAGGGTGCGCGGGAAAAACTGTTTTTT.

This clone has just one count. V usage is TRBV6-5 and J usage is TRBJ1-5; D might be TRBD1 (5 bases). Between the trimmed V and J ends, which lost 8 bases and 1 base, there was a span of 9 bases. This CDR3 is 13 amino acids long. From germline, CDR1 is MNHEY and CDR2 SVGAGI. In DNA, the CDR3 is TGTGCCAGCCGGAGACAGAGCAATCAGCCCCAGCATTTT. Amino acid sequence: CASRRQSNQPQHF.

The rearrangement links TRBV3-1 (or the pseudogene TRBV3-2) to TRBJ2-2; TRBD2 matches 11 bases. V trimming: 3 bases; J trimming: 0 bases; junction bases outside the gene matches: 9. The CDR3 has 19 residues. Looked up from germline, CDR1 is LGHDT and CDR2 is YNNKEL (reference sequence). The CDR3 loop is CASSHYASGGPTNTGELFF. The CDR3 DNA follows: TGTGCCAGCAGCCACTACGCTAGCGGGGGGCCTACGAACACCGGGGAGCTGTTTTTT.

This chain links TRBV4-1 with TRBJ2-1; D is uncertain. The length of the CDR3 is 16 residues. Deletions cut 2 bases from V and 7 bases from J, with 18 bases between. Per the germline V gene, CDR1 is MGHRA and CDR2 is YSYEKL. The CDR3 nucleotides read TGCGCCAGCAGCCAATCTCAGGCGGCGGCAGAAAATGAGCAGTTCTTC. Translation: CASSQSQAAAENEQFF.

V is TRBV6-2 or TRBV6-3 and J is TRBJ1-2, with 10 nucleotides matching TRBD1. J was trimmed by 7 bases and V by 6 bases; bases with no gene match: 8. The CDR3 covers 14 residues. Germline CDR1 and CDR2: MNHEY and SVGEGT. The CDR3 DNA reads TGTGCCAGCAGCAGGGGACAGGGGTTGAGTGGCTACACCTTC. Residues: CASSRGQGLSGYTF.

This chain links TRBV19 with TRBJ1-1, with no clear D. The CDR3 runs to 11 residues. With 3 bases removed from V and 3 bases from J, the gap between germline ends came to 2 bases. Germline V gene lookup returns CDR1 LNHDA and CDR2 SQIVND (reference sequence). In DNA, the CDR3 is TGTGCCAGTAGTATTCACACTGAAGCTTTCTTT. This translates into CASSIHTEAFF.